This T cell receptor beta chain was retrieved from a study of blood T cell repertoires in COVID-19. The CDR3 spans 13 residues. V was trimmed by 7 bases and J by 2 bases, leaving 11 bases between them. CDR1 and CDR2 from the germline V gene are LNHDA and SQIVND (reference sequence). The cohort comprised adults aged about 18 to 89 years residing in approximately 25 US areas. Which cohort a participant joined came from the clinical history participants gave. As originally analysed: From reference gene primer amplification, estimates of nucleated cell counts were derived. This table comes from immunoSEQ multiplex PCR, and its TCRdb copy is limited to in-frame clones, with some not included. The DNA gave D and trimming, while V, J and clone size come from that table. The data show roughly 220,000 clones, with 65% to 85% seen just once and about 4.5% held by the top ten.

The specimen sequenced was PBMCs or T cells enriched from blood (not recorded which). The chain couples TRBV19 to TRBJ1-2, with D possibly matching TRBD1 (5 bases). This sequence originates from a young man with acute COVID-19. CDR3 sequence: CASKAGLNYGYTF. CDR3 DNA sequence: TGTGCCAGTAAGGCGGGGCTGAACTATGGCTACACCTTC.